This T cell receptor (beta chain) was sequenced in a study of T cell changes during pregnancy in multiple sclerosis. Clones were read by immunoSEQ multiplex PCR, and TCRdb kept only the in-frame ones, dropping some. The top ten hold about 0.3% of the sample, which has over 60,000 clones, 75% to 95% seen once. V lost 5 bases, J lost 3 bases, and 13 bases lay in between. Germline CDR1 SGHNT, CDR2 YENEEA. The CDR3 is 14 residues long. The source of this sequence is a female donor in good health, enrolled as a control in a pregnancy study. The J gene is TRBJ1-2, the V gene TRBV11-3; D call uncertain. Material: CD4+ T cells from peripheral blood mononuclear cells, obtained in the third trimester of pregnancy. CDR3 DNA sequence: TGTGCCAGCAGCCTTGCTGCGGGAGACTATGGCTACACCTTC. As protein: CASSLAAGDYGYTF.